This T cell receptor beta chain was sequenced during a study of blood T cell repertoires in COVID-19. Study-level information: Samples came from the United States, Italy and Spain, spanning acute and convalescent COVID-19. In each case, the material was cDNA or gDNA derived from T cells, B-cell-depleted T cells, or PBMCs.

Germline V lookup: CDR1 LNHDA, CDR2 SQIVND (reference sequence). This CDR3 region has 17 residues. Trimming cost V 6 bases and J 0 bases, with 18 bases left between them. Some clones are missing from TCRdb's copy, which holds only in-frame ones; the method was immunoSEQ multiplex PCR. The sample shows about 290,000 clones, roughly 89% of them seen only once. The chain has TRBV19 and TRBJ1-3; tentative D call: TRBD1 (5 bases). This receptor was obtained from a woman in her thirties or forties who had recovered from COVID-19. The specimen sequenced was PBMCs or T cells enriched from blood (not recorded which). The CDR3 reads CASSILPDSVSGNTIYF. CDR3 sequence (DNA): TGTGCCAGTAGCATTCTCCCAGACAGTGTCTCTGGAAACACCATATATTTT.